This is a list of T cell receptor beta chains from one sample in a study of identical twins. MiXCR, applied by TCRdb to the 5' RACE reads, yields one record per CDR3 protein. Here the sample spans under 900,000 distinct CDR3 sequences, approximately 13% being singletons. This sample also belongs to another study, concerning yellow fever vaccine responses in identical twins.

The sequenced material came from PBMCs. The receptors were gathered from a woman between 18 and 30 years old in good health. Both conserved end residues are part of each CDR3. Each record gives: J gene, V gene, D gene, clone size, CDR3 DNA, CDR3 protein. D genes are given only for firm matches. A clone size is listed for some rows: how often the clone was seen (once, few, many), or a class if it is expanded.

TRBJ1-2,TRBV6-1,NA,NA,TGTGCCAAGACCGGGACACCGAGAAACTATGGCTACACCTTC,CAKTGTPRNYGYTF
TRBJ2-3,TRBV24-1,TRBD1,NA,TGTGCCACCAGTGTCCCCGGACAGGGGCAGGCAGATACGCAGTATTTT,CATSVPGQGQADTQYF
TRBJ2-5,TRBV15,NA,NA,TGTGCCACCAGCAGAGATCGTCCCCGCCGACGGGAATGGTGGGAGACCCAGTACTTC,CATSRDRPRRREWWETQYF
TRBJ2-1,TRBV28,NA,few,TGTGCCAGCAGACCGGGGCGCTCTTACAATGAGCAGTTCTTC,CASRPGRSYNEQFF
TRBJ2-7,TRBV6-5,NA,few,TGTGCCAGCAGTTACGGCCGTTTGGCACCGAGCTCCTACGAGCAGTACTTC,CASSYGRLAPSSYEQYF
TRBJ2-6,TRBV6-1,NA,few,TGTGCCGTACGGGGGTCTGGGGCCAACGTCCTGACTTTC,CAVRGSGANVLTF
TRBJ1-6,TRBV7-9,TRBD1,NA,TGTGCCAGCAGCTCATGGGACAGATTTAATTCACCCCTCCACTTT,CASSSWDRFNSPLHF
TRBJ1-4,TRBV20-1,NA,NA,TGCAGTGCTACCAAACACAGAGCAACTAATGAAAAACTGTTTTTT,CSATKHRATNEKLFF
TRBJ1-1,TRBV4-1,NA,few,TGCGCCAGCAGCCAAGAACTCTGGGGGGAAGGGATGAACACTGAAGCTTTCTTT,CASSQELWGEGMNTEAFF
TRBJ2-1,TRBV9,NA,NA,TGTGCCAGCAGTGTAACCGGGACTTCAAGCACCTACAATGAGCAGTTCTTC,CASSVTGTSSTYNEQFF
TRBJ2-7,TRBV20-1,NA,NA,TGCAGTGCTAGAGAACAGGGTGTCCCCTACGAGCAGTACTTC,CSAREQGVPYEQYF
TRBJ2-3,TRBV9,TRBD2,NA,TGTGCCAGCAGCCTCCTAGCGGTCGGCGGGGATACGCAGTATTTT,CASSLLAVGGDTQYF
TRBJ1-1,TRBV5-1,NA,few,TGCGCCAGCAGCCGAGGACCTGAGGCTTTCTTT,CASSRGPEAFF
TRBJ2-1,TRBV20-1,NA,NA,TGCAGTGCTAGCGATGGACCATACAATGAGCAGTTCTTC,CSASDGPYNEQFF
TRBJ1-4,TRBV10-3,NA,NA,TGTGCCAGGCGGGACGGCAGCCGAAATGAAAAACTGTTTTTT,CARRDGSRNEKLFF
TRBJ2-1,TRBV5-1,TRBD2,NA,TGCGCCAGCAGCACGACTAGCGGGAGTATCGGTGAGCAGTTCTTC,CASSTTSGSIGEQFF
TRBJ1-1,TRBV29-1,NA,many,TGCAGCGTTGAAATTCTGAACACTGAAGCTTTCTTT,CSVEILNTEAFF
TRBJ2-7,TRBV7-6,TRBD1,few,TGTGCCAGCAGCGCTGGGACAGGGAATTTTTACGAGCAGTACTTC,CASSAGTGNFYEQYF
TRBJ2-5,TRBV4-1,TRBD2,few,TGCGCCAGCAGCCTCGAAGGGAGGGCAGTCGAGACCCAGTACTTC,CASSLEGRAVETQYF
TRBJ2-1,TRBV7-9,NA,few,TGTGCCAGCAGCTTAGCGGGGGGTGTTGTAAATGAGCAGTTCTTC,CASSLAGGVVNEQFF
TRBJ1-1,TRBV7-8,NA,few,TGTGCCAGCAGCTTTAAGGGGGTGGAGACTGAAGCTTTCTTT,CASSFKGVETEAFF
TRBJ2-1,TRBV6-1,NA,few,TGTGCCAGCGCGGCAGGGTCGGGCTCCTACAATGAGCAGTTCTTC,CASAAGSGSYNEQFF
TRBJ2-5,TRBV28,TRBD2,NA,TGTGCCAGCAGTTTCCGATTCACTAGCGGGGGCAGGGAAGAGACCCAGTACTTC,CASSFRFTSGGREETQYF
TRBJ2-7,TRBV2,TRBD2,NA,TGTGCCAGCAGTGACGTGGCGGGAGGGCAAGGCGAGCAGTACTTC,CASSDVAGGQGEQYF
TRBJ2-5,TRBV5-5,TRBD2,many,TGTGCCAGCAGCCCATTGCTAGCGGGAGGGGGTCGAGAGACCCAGTACTTC,CASSPLLAGGGRETQYF
TRBJ2-2,TRBV10-3,TRBD2,many,TGTGCCATCAGTGATCTCGGACCGGGGGGAGTCGGGGAGCTGTTTTTT,CAISDLGPGGVGELFF
TRBJ2-1,TRBV5-6,TRBD2,few,TGTGCCAGCAGCTTGGTAGCGGGAGACTTGAATGAGCAGTTCTTC,CASSLVAGDLNEQFF
TRBJ2-3,TRBV29-1,TRBD2,few,TGCAGCGTCCAGCGGGGGCCAGATACGCAGTATTTT,CSVQRGPDTQYF
TRBJ1-4,TRBV20-1,NA,NA,TGCAGTGCTACCCGGACAGCAAATGAAAAACTGTTTTTT,CSATRTANEKLFF
TRBJ2-7,TRBV7-6,NA,NA,TGTGCCAGCAGCCCTCAAGAGGCCTACGAGCAGTACTTC,CASSPQEAYEQYF
TRBJ2-2,TRBV20-1,NA,few,TGCAGTGCTAGTCAAGAATCCACCGGGGAGCTGTTTTTT,CSASQESTGELFF
TRBJ2-1,TRBV10-1,TRBD2,NA,TGCGCCAGCAGTCATCCGGGACTAGCATACAATGAGCAGTTCTTC,CASSHPGLAYNEQFF
TRBJ2-1,TRBV10-3,TRBD2,few,TGTGCCATCAGTAGCGGGGGGGTTCTCAATGAGCAGTTCTTC,CAISSGGVLNEQFF
TRBJ2-7,TRBV5-5,TRBD1,few,TGTGCCAGCAGCTTGGCTCGTGGGACAGGTGCCTACGAGCAGTACTTC,CASSLARGTGAYEQYF
TRBJ1-4,TRBV5-1,NA,few,TGCGCCAGCAGCCGCCAGGGAGACGCAACTAATGAAAAACTGTTTTTT,CASSRQGDATNEKLFF
TRBJ2-1,TRBV28,TRBD1,NA,TGTGCCAGCAGCCCCGCCCCTGACAGGGGTTACAATGAGCAGTTCTTC,CASSPAPDRGYNEQFF
TRBJ2-3,TRBV20-1,TRBD1,NA,TGCTGTGCTAAGAATCGAATCGGGACAGGGTCATCAGATACGCAGTATTTT,CCAKNRIGTGSSDTQYF
TRBJ1-6,TRBV21-1,NA,many,TGTGCCAGCAGCAAAGTGGGCAGGGGCTATAATTCACCCCTCCACTTT,CASSKVGRGYNSPLHF
TRBJ2-2,TRBV10-3,TRBD2,few,TGTGCCATTTGGACTAGCGGATTAACAACCGGGGAGCTGTTTTTT,CAIWTSGLTTGELFF
TRBJ2-2,TRBV21-1,NA,few,TGTGCCAGCAGCCTGTTAGCGGGGGTATGGGACACCGGGGAGCTGTTTTTT,CASSLLAGVWDTGELFF
TRBJ2-1,TRBV3-1,TRBD2,few,TGTGCCAGCAGCCAACCTTTTGGAGCGGGGGTTTCCTACAATGAGCAGTTCTTC,CASSQPFGAGVSYNEQFF
TRBJ2-7,TRBV2,TRBD1,once,TGTGCCATCAGTGTCCCCAGGGGGATATCAATTGAGCAGTACTTC,CAISVPRGISIEQYF
TRBJ2-1,TRBV29-1,NA,few,TGCAGCGTTGAAGCGAATGAGCAGTTCTTC,CSVEANEQFF
TRBJ2-1,TRBV5-1,TRBD2,few,TGCGCCAGCAGCTGGGCTCTAGCGGGAGACTACAATGAGCAGTTCTTC,CASSWALAGDYNEQFF
TRBJ2-6,TRBV6-5,NA,NA,TGTGCCAGCAGTTACAGACCGGGACCTGGACACCTTGGGGCCAACGTCCTGACTTTC,CASSYRPGPGHLGANVLTF
TRBJ2-1,TRBV10-2,TRBD2,NA,TGCGCCAGCAGTGAGAGAGGAGTAGCGGGAGCGGGTGAGCAGTTCTTC,CASSERGVAGAGEQFF
TRBJ2-2,TRBV6-5,NA,NA,TGTGCCAGCAGTTACCGACTGAACACCGAGGAGCTGTTTTTT,CASSYRLNTEELFF
TRBJ2-1,TRBV7-8,NA,NA,TGTACCAGCAGCTTATCTTTGGGAGTTGGACACAATGAGCAGTTCTTC,CTSSLSLGVGHNEQFF
TRBJ2-2,TRBV5-1,NA,many,TGCGCCAGCAGCTTGGAGGGAAATGGCGGGGAGCTGTTTTTT,CASSLEGNGGELFF
TRBJ2-5,TRBV15,NA,many,TGTGCCACCAGCAGAGATCTTGAAGCTGGGGGCGGGTACGGGACCCAGTACTTC,CATSRDLEAGGGYGTQYF
TRBJ1-1,TRBV7-2,NA,many,TGTGCCAGCAGCTTATATGGGGTGAACACTGAAGCTTTCTTT,CASSLYGVNTEAFF
TRBJ2-1,TRBV6-1,NA,many,TGTGCCAGCCTTGAGCGGCGAGGGGACTCCTACAATGAGCAGTTCTTC,CASLERRGDSYNEQFF
TRBJ2-3,TRBV3-1,NA,many,TGTGCCAGCAGCCAAGACAAGTTGGGAAGGTATTTT,CASSQDKLGRYF
TRBJ1-5,TRBV12-3/TRBV12-4,NA,NA,TGTGCCAGCAGTTTTTACGGGGGCGGCAATCAGCCCCAGCATTTT,CASSFYGGGNQPQHF
TRBJ1-5,TRBV12-3/TRBV12-4,NA,many,TGTGCCAGCAGCCTCGCCCCTAGCAATCAGCCCCAGCATTTT,CASSLAPSNQPQHF
TRBJ1-4,TRBV11-1,NA,NA,TGTGCCAGCTGCTTCCTGCCGGGTGAAAAACTGTTTTTT,CASCFLPGEKLFF
TRBJ1-1,TRBV3-1,TRBD1,NA,TGTGCCAGCAGCCAAGCCGGGGACAGGGGCACTGAAGCTTTCTTT,CASSQAGDRGTEAFF
TRBJ1-3,TRBV14,NA,NA,TGTGCCAGCAGCCGGGGGGCCTTTGTATCTGGAAACACCATATATTTT,CASSRGAFVSGNTIYF
TRBJ1-1,TRBV12-3/TRBV12-4,NA,few,TGTGCCAGCAGCCCCGACAGGAGGAATAACCAAGAAGCTTTCTTT,CASSPDRRNNQEAFF